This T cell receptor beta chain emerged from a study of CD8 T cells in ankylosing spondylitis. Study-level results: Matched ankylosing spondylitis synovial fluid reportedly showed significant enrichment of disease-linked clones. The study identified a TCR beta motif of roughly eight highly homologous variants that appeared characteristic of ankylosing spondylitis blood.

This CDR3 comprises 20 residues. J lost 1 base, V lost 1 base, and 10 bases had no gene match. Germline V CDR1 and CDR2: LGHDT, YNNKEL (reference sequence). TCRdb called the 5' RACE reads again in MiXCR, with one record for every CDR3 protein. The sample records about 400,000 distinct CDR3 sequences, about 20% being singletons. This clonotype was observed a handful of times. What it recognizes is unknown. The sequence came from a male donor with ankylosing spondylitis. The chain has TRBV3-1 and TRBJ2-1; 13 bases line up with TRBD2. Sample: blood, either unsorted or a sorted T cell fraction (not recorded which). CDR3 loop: CASSQGPAQLAGGSYNEQFF. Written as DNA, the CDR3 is TGTGCCAGCAGCCAAGGCCCTGCCCAACTAGCGGGAGGGTCCTACAATGAGCAGTTCTTC.